Presented here are 20 T cell receptor beta chains from one specimen sequenced in a study of cytomegalovirus exposure and HLA in healthy donors. This PCR relied on a set of 60 Vbeta primers and 13 Jbeta primers. TCRdb keeps only in-frame clones here, not all; method: immunoSEQ multiplex PCR. The specimen's table records under 85,000 clones. Sequenced sample: PBMCs. These receptors were taken from a boy aged 10-17 years in good health and CMV-seronegative.

V gene TRBV6-4 combines with J gene TRBJ2-1; TRBD2 might be the D (5 bases). CDR1 and CDR2 (germline): MRHNA, SNTAGT. CDR3 length equals 17 residues. Trimming took off 1 base at V and 14 bases at J, with 27 bases between the two ends. CDR3 residues: CASSDYRAPTLRGRKFF. The CDR3 DNA is TGTGCCAGCAGTGACTATAGGGCCCCCACGCTCCGGGGTAGAAAGTTCTTC.

The chain is built from TRBV9 and TRBJ2-7, with 8 bases identical to TRBD1. This CDR3 has 19 amino acids. J was trimmed by 1 base and V by 3 bases; bases with no gene match: 18. Germline V gene sequence: CDR1 SGDLS, CDR2 YYNGEE. The DNA of the CDR3 is TGTGCCAGCAGCGGGGGGACAGGAGGAAAGCGGAGCCCTTCCTACGAGCAGTACTTC. This encodes CASSGGTGGKRSPSYEQYF.

V gene TRBV4-3 combines with J gene TRBJ1-4; tentatively, D is TRBD1 (5 bases). V was cut by 0 bases and J by 4 bases, with 9 bases left in between. The CDR3 sequence is 15 residues long. The germline V gene encodes CDR1 LGHNA and CDR2 YSLEER. The CDR3 loop reads CASSQDIGGNEKLFF. For the CDR3, the DNA is TGCGCCAGCAGCCAAGATATCGGGGGTAATGAAAAACTGTTTTTT.

This chain uses TRBV5-8 with TRBJ2-7; D not resolved. V was shortened by 4 bases and J by 5 bases, with 7 bases between the two germline ends. The CDR3 has 11 residues. Germline lookup yields CDR1 SGHTS and CDR2 YDEGEE. This CDR3 is CASSPRDEQYF. CDR3 nucleotide sequence: TGTGCCAGCAGCCCACGGGACGAGCAGTACTTC. Combining the CDR3 with reference TRBV5-8 and TRBJ2-7 gives the whole variable domain EAGVTQSPTHLIKTRGQQATLRCSPISGHTSVYWYQQALGLGLQFLLWYDEGEERNRGNFPPRFSGRQFPNYSSELNVNALELEDSALYLCASSPRDEQYFGPGTRLTVT.

This rearrangement joins TRBV6-1 to TRBJ2-1, with D maybe TRBD2 (7 bases). The CDR3 contains 13 residues. V shed 1 base and J shed 10 bases, with 11 bases lying between them. In germline, CDR1 is MNHNS, CDR2 SASEGT. CDR3 coding DNA: TGTGCCAGCAGTGAAGGGTGGGGGGGCGAGCAGTTCTTC. Translating it yields CASSEGWGGEQFF.

J is TRBJ2-3 and V is TRBV6-6; 9 bases match TRBD2. The CDR3 is 16 residues long. CDR1 is MNHNY, CDR2 SVGAGI, per germline (reference sequence). Trimming at V came to 4 bases and at J to 4 bases, leaving 9 bases not matched to a gene. The CDR3 reads CASSSTSGENPDTQYF. DNA of the CDR3: TGTGCCAGCAGTTCGACTAGCGGCGAAAATCCAGATACGCAGTATTTT.

CDR3 DNA: TGTGCCAGCAGCTTGGTGGCTAGCGGGAGCAGAGGAGGGTCGACAGATACGCAGTATTTT. It is translated as CASSLVASGSRGGSTDTQYF. This chain links TRBV5-5 with TRBJ2-3, with 10 bases identical to TRBD2. Germline V CDR1 and CDR2: SGHKS, YYEKEE (reference sequence). This CDR3 comprises 20 residues. Unmatched junction bases numbered 16, after V lost 0 bases and J lost 3 bases.

V gene TRBV5-1 combines with J gene TRBJ1-3; TRBD1 matches at 9 bases. This CDR3 comprises 19 residues. V lost 3 bases and J lost 0; bases outside the gene matches: 13. Germline CDR1 and CDR2: SGHRS and YFSETQ. CDR3 protein: CASSSLAIETGGSGNTIYF. CDR3 nucleotide sequence: TGCGCCAGCAGCTCCCTCGCGATAGAGACAGGGGGCTCTGGAAACACCATATATTTT.

The chain couples TRBV29-1 to TRBJ1-1; D is perhaps TRBD1 (6 bases). CDR1 and CDR2 from the germline V gene are SQVTM and ANQGSEA. This CDR3 has 12 residues. Trimming removed 6 bases from V and 4 bases from J, with 12 bases in between. The CDR3 region is CSVVQGVTEAFF. DNA for the CDR3: TGCAGCGTGGTACAGGGTGTCACTGAAGCTTTCTTT.

The chain is built from TRBV2 and TRBJ2-1, with 9 bases identical to TRBD1. Trimming at V came to 8 bases and at J to 9 bases, leaving 11 bases not matched to a gene. CDR1 and CDR2 from the germline V gene are SNHLY and FYNNEI. This CDR3 is 14 amino acids long. This chain's CDR3 is CASAFPGQGSEQFF. CDR3 DNA: TGTGCCAGCGCTTTCCCGGGACAGGGCAGTGAGCAGTTCTTC.

The chain carries TRBV6-6 and TRBJ2-3; maybe TRBD2 (5 bases). V was trimmed by 10 bases and J by 3 bases, leaving 17 bases between them. Germline CDR1 and CDR2: MNHNY and SVGAGI (reference sequence). CDR3 length: 14 residues. This CDR3 reads CATSPGEFTDTQYF. The CDR3 DNA sequence: TGTGCCACCTCCCCCGGGGAGTTTACAGATACGCAGTATTTT.

The V call is TRBV27, the J call TRBJ1-5; the D gene is possibly TRBD1 (5 bases). The CDR3 loop spans 15 amino acids. CDR1 MNHEY and CDR2 SMNVEV come from the germline V gene (reference sequence). The V end was cut by 3 bases, the J end by 1 base, with 10 bases between. The CDR3 nucleotides are TGTGCCAGCAGTTTTGGGGGAGGAAGCAATCAGCCCCAGCATTTT. Its translation is CASSFGGGSNQPQHF.

J is TRBJ1-5 and V is TRBV19; D remains ambiguous. This CDR3 region has 14 residues. With 3 bases removed from V and 0 bases from J, the gap between germline ends came to 6 bases. Germline V lookup: CDR1 LNHDA, CDR2 SQIVND (reference sequence). The CDR3 loop reads CASSMKHSNQPQHF. As DNA, the CDR3 is TGTGCCAGTAGTATGAAGCATAGCAATCAGCCCCAGCATTTT.

V and J are TRBV4-1 and TRBJ1-1; the D gene is possibly TRBD1 (6 bases). Trimming removed 10 bases at V and 10 bases at J, with 19 bases between. Germline assignment: CDR1 MGHRA and CDR2 YSYEKL. This CDR3 comprises 12 residues. The CDR3 sequence is CATGGGREGAFF. Here the CDR3 DNA reads TGCGCCACCGGAGGGGGGAGGGAGGGAGCTTTCTTT.

This chain uses TRBV7-6 with TRBJ2-7, with 8 bases identical to TRBD1. The V segment lost 5 bases and the J segment 7 bases; nucleotides outside the gene matches: 7. The CDR3 has 13 amino acids. Germline assignment: CDR1 SGHVS and CDR2 FNYEAQ. CDR3 DNA sequence: TGTGCCAGCAGCAAGAACAGGGGGTCGGAGCAGTACTTC. It translates to CASSKNRGSEQYF.

The gene calls are TRBV7-2 and TRBJ2-1; D might be TRBD1 (6 bases). Germline values: CDR1 SGHTA, CDR2 FQGNSA. The V gene lost 3 bases and the J gene lost 0 bases, with 21 bases spanning the gap. The length of the CDR3 is 19 residues. CDR3 coding DNA: TGTGCCAGCAGCTTTTCCCAGAAAACGCAGGGGAGCTCCTACAATGAGCAGTTCTTC. It specifies CASSFSQKTQGSSYNEQFF.

J is TRBJ2-7 and V is TRBV5-1, with D possibly being TRBD1 (5 bases). The V gene's germline CDR1 is SGHRS and CDR2 YFSETQ. Between the trimmed V and J ends, which lost 0 bases and 2 bases, there was a span of 6 bases. The CDR3 contains 13 residues. CDR3 protein: CASSLDRPYEQYF. In DNA, the CDR3 is TGCGCCAGCAGCTTGGACAGGCCCTACGAGCAGTACTTC.

The V call is TRBV6-5, the J call TRBJ1-6, with 8 bases that match TRBD1. V shed 2 bases and J 7 bases; nucleotides not matched to a gene: 7. CDR3 size: 16 residues. From germline, CDR1 is MNHEY and CDR2 SVGAGI. The CDR3 DNA follows: TGTGCCAGCAGTTACGCAGGGGGCAATGCCAATTCACCCCTCCACTTT. The encoded protein is CASSYAGGNANSPLHF.

V is TRBV2 and J is TRBJ2-3, with TRBD2 identical over 9 bases. The CDR3 has 16 residues. The V gene's germline CDR1 is SNHLY and CDR2 FYNNEI. The J segment lost 1 base and the V segment lost 7 bases, leaving 9 bases of the junction unmatched. CDR3 sequence reads: CASIRPAGGGTDTQYF. The CDR3 bases are TGTGCCAGCATACGACCAGCGGGAGGAGGCACAGATACGCAGTATTTT. Filled out from reference TRBV2 and TRBJ2-3, the complete variable domain reads EPEVTQTPSHQVTQMGQEVILRCVPISNHLYFYWYRQILGQKVEFLVSFYNNEISEKSEIFDDQFSVERPDGSNFTLKIRSTKLEDSAMYFCASIRPAGGGTDTQYFGPGTRLTVL.

The gene calls are TRBV7-9 and TRBJ2-7; 8 nucleotides line up with TRBD1. Per germline, CDR1 SEHNR and CDR2 FQNEAQ (reference sequence). CDR3 length: 18 amino acids. V lost 5 bases to trimming and J lost 0 bases; unmatched junction nucleotides: 15. For the CDR3, the DNA is TGTGCCAGCAGCCTCACCCGGGACAGGAGAATAATCTCCTACGAGCAGTACTTC. Translation: CASSLTRDRRIISYEQYF.